One sample yielded the 18 T cell receptor beta chains listed below, sequenced in a study of vaccination and CD4 T cells after COVID-19. Their specific antigens are unknown. Researchers used the Oncomine TCR Beta short-read assay to sequence DNA from cultured CD4+ T cells. TCRdb redid the calling of the PCR reads with MiXCR, one entry per CDR3 protein. Of approximately 8,100 distinct CDR3 sequences listed, roughly three fifths are singletons. Sample treatment: 10-day PBMC culture with coronavirus spike peptide pools or control peptides (ViraFEST assay). The material sequenced was CD4+ T cells from blood, cultured in vitro. These receptor sequences come from a human donor who had recovered from COVID-19.

In its sample, this clonotype was seen once. In nucleotides, the CDR3 is TGTGCCAGCAGCTCCACCCCTCAGCGGGGTTGGCATGAGCAGTTCTTC. This translates into CASSSTPQRGWHEQFF. This sequence joins TRBV7-2 and TRBJ2-1; TRBD2 aligns across 7 bases. CDR1 is SGHTA, CDR2 FQGNSA, per germline. The CDR3 sequence is 16 residues long. V lost 4 bases, J lost 8 bases, and 14 bases stayed unmatched.

This clonotype rates as large (0.1 to 1%). V usage is TRBV7-2 and J usage is TRBJ1-4; D is undetermined. Germline loops: CDR1 SGHTA, CDR2 FQGNSA. The CDR3 is 12 amino acids. V gave up 5 bases and J gave up 8 bases, with 9 bases separating them. CDR3 coding DNA: TGTGCCAGCAGCCGCATGGCGGAAAAACTGTTTTTT. As protein: CASSRMAEKLFF.

The V call is TRBV20-1, the J call TRBJ2-3; D is undetermined. Germline lookup yields CDR1 DFQATT and CDR2 SNEGSKA (reference sequence). This CDR3 is 14 amino acids long. The ends were cut back, 6 bases at V and 0 bases at J, with 13 bases in the middle. The CDR3 DNA is TGCAGTGCAGGACCATATAAAAGCACAGATACGCAGTATTTT. This sequence encodes CSAGPYKSTDTQYF.

The chain recombines TRBV28 with TRBJ1-4; possible D gene TRBD1, 5 bases. This CDR3 is built from 14 residues. Germline assignment: CDR1 MDHEN and CDR2 SYDVKM. Trimming stripped 6 bases from V and 5 bases from J, with 13 bases between. The DNA of the CDR3 is TGTGCCAGCAGCCCGGGACGGAAAAATGAAAAACTGTTTTTT. As protein: CASSPGRKNEKLFF.

The V and J genes are TRBV2 and TRBJ2-7; D unresolved. The CDR3 totals 12 residues. The germline V gene has CDR1 SNHLY and CDR2 FYNNEI. Deletions cut 1 base from V and 5 bases from J, with 6 bases between. The CDR3 sequence: CASSEGAHEQYF. CDR3 nucleotide sequence: TGTGCCAGCAGTGAAGGCGCCCACGAGCAGTACTTC. Looking up the rest from reference TRBV2 and TRBJ2-7 gives the full variable domain: EPEVTQTPSHQVTQMGQEVILRCVPISNHLYFYWYRQILGQKVEFLVSFYNNEISEKSEIFDDQFSVERPDGSNFTLKIRSTKLEDSAMYFCASSEGAHEQYFGPGTRLTVT.

The gene calls are TRBV7-2 and TRBJ1-5; unclear D gene. Trimming took 3 bases from V and 4 from J, leaving 7 bases between them. CDR3 length: 13 residues. CDR1 and CDR2 (germline): SGHTA, FQGNSA. The CDR3 region is CASSFGVNQPQHF. The CDR3 region has the DNA TGTGCCAGCAGCTTTGGGGTGAATCAGCCCCAGCATTTT.

The V gene is TRBV29-1, the J gene TRBJ2-3; 8 bases match TRBD1. This CDR3 is built from 14 residues. The V segment lost 4 bases and the J segment 3 bases; nucleotides outside the gene matches: 6. Germline CDR1 reads SQVTM; CDR2 reads ANQGSEA. CDR3 nucleotides: TGCAGCGTTGTCGGCAGGGGGCGTACAGATACGCAGTATTTT. It is translated as CSVVGRGRTDTQYF.

This sequence joins TRBV9 and TRBJ2-6, with 7 positions matching TRBD2. In germline, CDR1 is SGDLS, CDR2 YYNGEE. The V segment lost 4 bases and the J segment 4 bases; nucleotides outside the gene matches: 17. The CDR3 is made up of 19 amino acids. CDR3 in amino acids: CASSPQFRGELGGANVLTF. The CDR3 DNA follows: TGTGCCAGCAGCCCACAATTCCGGGGGGAGCTAGGCGGGGCCAACGTCCTGACTTTC.

The chain uses TRBV19 and TRBJ2-6, with a possible D match to TRBD1 (5 bases). This CDR3 has 16 amino acids. CDR1 is LNHDA and CDR2 is SQIVND in the germline V gene (reference sequence). V lost 6 bases, J lost 1 base, and 13 bases lay in between. CDR3 sequence: CASSIAKGSGANVLTF. The CDR3 coding sequence is TGTGCCAGTAGCATTGCCAAGGGGTCTGGGGCCAACGTCCTGACTTTC.

The sample holds a few counts of this clonotype. The J gene is TRBJ1-2, the V gene TRBV19, with D possibly matching TRBD1 (6 bases). Germline loops: CDR1 LNHDA, CDR2 SQIVND (reference sequence). The CDR3 loop spans 14 amino acids. V lost 7 bases and J lost 4, with 16 bases in between. CDR3 sequence: CASTNGGLGYGYTF. The CDR3 DNA sequence: TGTGCCAGTACCAATGGGGGGCTGGGCTATGGCTACACCTTC.

Within the sample, this clonotype is hyperexpanded. CDR3 loop: CASSRTGFGSSYNSPLHF. CDR3 in DNA: TGTGCCAGCAGTCGGACGGGATTTGGGAGCTCCTATAATTCACCCCTCCACTTT. The V gene is TRBV12-3 or TRBV12-4, the J gene TRBJ1-6; D gene ambiguous. Trimming stripped 5 bases from V and 0 bases from J, with 17 bases between. This CDR3 contains 18 residues.

This rearrangement joins TRBV20-1 to TRBJ1-6; D is possibly TRBD1 (5 bases). Germline V gene lookup returns CDR1 DFQATT and CDR2 SNEGSKA (reference sequence). V gave up 0 bases and J gave up 7 bases, with 19 bases separating them. The CDR3 extends over 17 amino acids. DNA for the CDR3: TGCAGTGCTAGAGATCACGGGACCCTGGCTCTGAATTCACCCCTCCACTTT. Encoded protein: CSARDHGTLALNSPLHF.

This CDR3 reads CASSQESGGSTDTQYF. The CDR3 nucleotides are TGTGCCAGCAGCCAAGAGTCAGGGGGAAGCACAGATACGCAGTATTTT. The rearrangement joins TRBV14 to TRBJ2-3; 7 bases align to TRBD1. J lost 0 bases, V lost 0 bases, and 3 bases had no gene match. Germline CDR1 reads SGHDN; CDR2 reads FVKESK. CDR3 length: 16 amino acids.

This chain links TRBV19 with TRBJ1-5, with 10 bases identical to TRBD1. This CDR3 spans 15 amino acids. Unmatched junction bases numbered 2, after V lost 5 bases and J lost 1 base. CDR1 and CDR2 from the germline V gene are LNHDA and SQIVND (reference sequence). CDR3 protein: CASSWGQGSNQPQHF. In DNA, the CDR3 is TGTGCCAGTAGTTGGGGACAGGGGAGCAATCAGCCCCAGCATTTT.

V usage is TRBV20-1 and J usage is TRBJ2-3; D not certain. V lost 2 bases to trimming and J lost 3 bases, with 9 bases between them. CDR1 and CDR2 (germline): DFQATT, SNEGSKA (reference sequence). The CDR3 sequence is 13 residues long. This CDR3 reads CSARRSTTDTQYF. The CDR3 DNA reads as TGCAGTGCTAGACGTTCTACAACAGATACGCAGTATTTT.

The rearrangement joins TRBV6-1 to TRBJ1-6, with 12 nucleotides matching TRBD1. The CDR3 consists of 15 residues. V lost 6 bases and J lost 9; bases outside the gene matches: 6. Germline V gene data show CDR1 as MNHNS and CDR2 as SASEGT. The CDR3 DNA follows: TGTGCCAGCAGGGGACAGGGGGCTGGAGTTTCACCCCTCCACTTT. Translated, it gives CASRGQGAGVSPLHF.

By frequency in the sample, this clonotype is medium-sized. This sequence joins TRBV6-1 and TRBJ2-1, with D perhaps TRBD2 (5 bases). The V gene lost 2 bases and the J gene lost 8 bases, with 7 bases spanning the gap. The length of the CDR3 is 12 residues. Germline assignment: CDR1 MNHNS and CDR2 SASEGT. Here the CDR3 DNA reads TGTGCCAGCAGTGAATTCGGGGATGAGCAGTTCTTC. As protein: CASSEFGDEQFF.

The chain recombines TRBV2 with TRBJ2-3, with D perhaps matching TRBD1 (6 bases). Germline V gives CDR1 SNHLY, CDR2 FYNNEI. CDR3 length: 14 amino acids. V lost 8 bases to trimming and J lost 0 bases, with 12 bases between them. CDR3 nucleotides: TGTGCCAGCTCCTGGACAGATAGCACAGATACGCAGTATTTT. It codes for CASSWTDSTDTQYF.